The 27 T cell receptor beta chains given below trace back to one sample, sequenced in a study of blood T cell repertoires in COVID-19. Method: immunoSEQ multiplex PCR; TCRdb's copy keeps in-frame clones and lacks some. The table has some 42,000 clones, 85% to 90% seen once. Sequenced: peripheral blood. The receptors stem from a man aged 25 to 40 with active or convalescent COVID-19.

The chain recombines TRBV28 with TRBJ2-2, with D possibly being TRBD2 (6 bases). This CDR3 comprises 13 residues. V was pared by 11 bases and J by 1 base, with 11 bases between. The germline CDR1 and CDR2 sequences are MDHEN and SYDVKM. CDR3 amino acids: CAAKEGNTGELFF. CDR3 DNA: TGTGCCGCAAAGGAGGGGAACACCGGGGAGCTGTTTTTT.

This rearrangement joins TRBV7-9 to TRBJ1-1; 8 bases agree with TRBD1. J was trimmed by 0 bases and V by 1 base; bases with no gene match: 4. Germline values: CDR1 SEHNR, CDR2 FQNEAQ (reference sequence). The CDR3 sequence is 16 residues long. CDR3 loop: CASSLGDRGLNTEAFF. DNA for the CDR3: TGTGCCAGCAGCTTAGGTGACAGGGGCCTGAACACTGAAGCTTTCTTT.

The chain recombines TRBV25-1 with TRBJ1-1; unclear D gene. Germline V gives CDR1 MGHDK, CDR2 SYGVNS. The length of the CDR3 is 12 residues. Trimming stripped 7 bases from V and 0 bases from J, with 6 bases between. The CDR3 DNA follows: TGTGCCAGCAAACAGCTGAACACTGAAGCTTTCTTT. Residues: CASKQLNTEAFF. The full variable domain, with the rest looked up from reference TRBV25-1 and TRBJ1-1, is EADIYQTPRYLVIGTGKKITLECSQTMGHDKMYWYQQDPGMELHLIHYSYGVNSTEKGDLSSESTVSRIRTEHFPLTLESARPSHTSQYLCASKQLNTEAFFGQGTRLTVV.

This clone was counted a few times. The chain is built from TRBV29-1 and TRBJ2-5; D might be TRBD1 (5 bases). This CDR3 contains 13 residues. Germline CDR1 and CDR2: SQVTM and ANQGSEA. V shed 3 bases and J shed 3 bases, with 11 bases lying between them. The CDR3 region is CSVEGRQKETQYF. DNA of the CDR3: TGCAGCGTTGAGGGTCGACAGAAAGAGACCCAGTACTTC.

The J gene is TRBJ2-2, the V gene TRBV7-7; tentatively, D is TRBD2 (6 bases). The ends were cut back, 5 bases at V and 5 bases at J, with 15 bases in the middle. Germline V gene sequence: CDR1 SSHAT, CDR2 FNYEAQ (reference sequence). The CDR3 is 15 residues long. The CDR3 reads CASSPLGGWTGELFF. The CDR3 region has the DNA TGTGCCAGCAGCCCGCTTGGGGGGTGGACCGGGGAGCTGTTTTTT.

This sequence joins TRBV6-1 and TRBJ2-7; 9 nucleotides line up with TRBD1. Germline values: CDR1 MNHNS, CDR2 SASEGT. Trimming cost V 6 bases and J 7 bases; bases outside gene matches: 13. This CDR3 contains 15 residues. CDR3 coding DNA: TGTGCCAGCAGCCGTACAGGGGGCGGCTTGGGAGAGCAGTACGTC. Its protein product is CASSRTGGGLGEQYV.

The V gene is TRBV5-4, the J gene TRBJ2-1; the match to TRBD1 covers 8 bases. The junction had 4 bases not matched to a gene; V was cut back by 4 bases and J by 1 base. This CDR3 contains 15 residues. Germline CDR1 and CDR2: SGHNT and YYREEE (reference sequence). Written as DNA, the CDR3 is TGTGCCAGCAGCCAGGACAGGGAGTCCTACAATGAGCAGTTCTTC. Translation: CASSQDRESYNEQFF.

V gene TRBV4-1 combines with J gene TRBJ2-7; 9 bases are shared with TRBD2. CDR1 and CDR2 (germline): MGHRA, YSYEKL. V shed 1 base, J shed 6 bases, and the junction held 13 bases outside the gene matches. The CDR3 sequence is 17 residues long. The CDR3 DNA sequence: TGCGCCAGCAGCCAAGTCACGGCGGGGGGCGGGAGGGCCGAGCAGTACTTC. Protein: CASSQVTAGGGRAEQYF.

This sequence joins TRBV27 and TRBJ1-2; 8 nucleotides agree with TRBD1. With V trimmed by 6 bases and J by 10 bases, 10 bases remained unmatched. Germline V lookup: CDR1 MNHEY, CDR2 SMNVEV (reference sequence). This CDR3 is built from 13 residues. Here the CDR3 DNA reads TGTGCCAGCAGCTATACCTCGACAGGGGACTACACCTTC. This codes for CASSYTSTGDYTF.

This chain links TRBV19 with TRBJ1-1; D not resolved. CDR3 length equals 14 residues. Per the germline V gene, CDR1 is LNHDA and CDR2 is SQIVND (reference sequence). V lost 0 bases to trimming and J lost 5 bases, with 10 bases between them. The CDR3: CASSIDLVETEAFF. In nucleotides, the CDR3 is TGTGCCAGTAGTATAGATCTTGTGGAGACTGAAGCTTTCTTT.

CDR3 coding DNA: TGTGCCAGCAGCTTGGTGGGGGCAGGGAAAGGCACCGGGGAGCTGTTTTTT. This sequence encodes CASSLVGAGKGTGELFF. The chain carries TRBV5-4 and TRBJ2-2; D is perhaps TRBD1 (6 bases). Per germline, CDR1 SGHNT and CDR2 YYREEE (reference sequence). This CDR3 is 17 amino acids long. V was pared by 0 bases and J by 4 bases, with 16 bases between. The full variable domain, with the rest looked up from reference TRBV5-4 and TRBJ2-2, is ETGVTQSPTHLIKTRGQQVTLRCSSQSGHNTVSWYQQALGQGPQFIFQYYREEENGRGNFPPRFSGLQFPNYSSELNVNALELDDSALYLCASSLVGAGKGTGELFFGEGSRLTVL.

The J gene is TRBJ2-2, the V gene TRBV10-1; 8 nucleotides match TRBD1. This CDR3 contains 15 residues. The germline V gene encodes CDR1 WNHNN and CDR2 SYGVQD (reference sequence). The V gene end was trimmed by 6 bases and the J gene end by 4 bases; junction bases not matched to a gene: 7. The CDR3 spells CASRPDRGITGELFF. The CDR3 DNA reads as TGCGCCAGCAGGCCCGACAGGGGAATCACCGGGGAGCTGTTTTTT.

This clone has a handful of counts. The chain is built from TRBV15 and TRBJ1-1; D may be TRBD1 (6 bases). This CDR3 contains 12 residues. V was shortened by 3 bases and J by 6 bases, with 8 bases between the two germline ends. Germline V CDR1 and CDR2: LNHNV, YYDKDF (reference sequence). CDR3 residues: CATSRDSSEAFF. Written as DNA, the CDR3 is TGTGCCACCAGCAGGGACAGCTCTGAAGCTTTCTTT.

The V gene is TRBV2, the J gene TRBJ2-7, with D maybe TRBD2 (6 bases). Trimming shortened V by 6 bases and J by 0 bases, and 15 bases separated the two germline ends. The CDR3 is 15 residues long. CDR1 SNHLY and CDR2 FYNNEI come from the germline V gene. CDR3 coding DNA: TGTGCCAGCAGCGGGGGTCTTTTGAGCTCCTACGAGCAGTACTTC. This encodes CASSGGLLSSYEQYF.

The chain employs TRBV4-3 and TRBJ2-2; D may be TRBD1 (6 bases). The length of the CDR3 is 17 residues. In germline, CDR1 is LGHNA, CDR2 YSLEER. V was cut by 0 bases and J by 5 bases, with 16 bases left in between. The CDR3 DNA sequence: TGCGCCAGCAGCCAAGAGGTCTCAGGGCAGGGGACCGGGGAGCTGTTTTTT. It codes for CASSQEVSGQGTGELFF.

The rearrangement links TRBV11-3 to TRBJ2-1, with 14 positions matching TRBD2. The CDR3 extends over 19 amino acids. Per germline, CDR1 SGHNT and CDR2 YENEEA. V dropped 4 bases and J dropped 8; count of bases not matched to a gene: 16. The CDR3 sequence: CASSSPGLAGALRVDEQFF. DNA of the CDR3: TGTGCCAGCAGCTCTCCGGGACTAGCGGGAGCCCTCCGTGTGGATGAGCAGTTCTTC.

This clone appeared a single time. The gene calls are TRBV19 and TRBJ2-6; D is undetermined. This CDR3 is 15 amino acids long. Deletions cut 5 bases from V and 0 bases from J, with 8 bases between. CDR1 is LNHDA and CDR2 is SQIVND in the germline V gene (reference sequence). CDR3 sequence reads: CASSHSVSGANVLTF. The DNA for the CDR3 is TGTGCCAGTAGTCACAGTGTCTCTGGGGCCAACGTCCTGACTTTC. Drawing the rest from reference TRBV19 and TRBJ2-6, the complete variable domain is DGGITQSPKYLFRKEGQNVTLSCEQNLNHDAMYWYRQDPGQGLRLIYYSQIVNDFQKGDIAEGYSVSREKKESFPLTVTSAQKNPTAFYLCASSHSVSGANVLTFGAGSRLTVL.

The chain employs TRBV28 and TRBJ1-2; TRBD1 agrees at 10 bases. CDR1 MDHEN and CDR2 SYDVKM come from the germline V gene. The V and J ends lost 6 bases and 7 bases, in that order; junction bases with no gene match: 8. CDR3 length: 14 residues. For the CDR3, the DNA is TGTGCCAGCAGATCCGGGACAGGGGTTGTTGGCTACACCTTC. Translated, it gives CASRSGTGVVGYTF.

The rearrangement uses TRBV7-9 and TRBJ2-7, with 13 bases matching TRBD2. From germline, CDR1 is SEHNR and CDR2 FQNEAQ (reference sequence). This CDR3 region has 15 residues. Trimming took 5 bases from V and 2 from J; bases not matched to a gene: 3. Here the CDR3 reads CASSIGLAGAYEQYV. DNA for the CDR3: TGTGCCAGCAGCATAGGACTAGCGGGAGCCTACGAGCAGTACGTC.

The chain links TRBV18 to TRBJ1-4; possibly TRBD1 for D (6 bases). The V end was cut by 4 bases, the J end by 0 bases, with 12 bases between. CDR3 length: 16 amino acids. The germline V gene has CDR1 KGHSH and CDR2 LQKENI. The CDR3 DNA reads TGTGCCAGCTCACTAGCACAGGGAGCAACTAATGAAAAACTGTTTTTT. This codes for CASSLAQGATNEKLFF.

The rearrangement joins TRBV6-6 to TRBJ1-1; D possibly corresponds to TRBD1 (6 bases). Trimming shortened V by 2 bases and J by 5 bases, and 18 bases separated the two germline ends. CDR1 is MNHNY, CDR2 SVGAGI, per germline (reference sequence). The CDR3 length is 16 residues. The CDR3 here is CASSYPLRGRGTEAFF. As DNA, the CDR3 is TGTGCCAGCAGTTACCCGCTCCGGGGGCGGGGGACTGAAGCTTTCTTT.

The chain is built from TRBV7-9 and TRBJ2-3; possible D gene TRBD2, 6 bases. The germline gives CDR1 SEHNR, CDR2 FQNEAQ (reference sequence). Trimming took 5 bases from V and 2 from J, leaving 11 bases between them. The CDR3 extends over 14 amino acids. Here the CDR3 DNA reads TGTGCCAGCAGCCGAGGAGGGGACACAGATACGCAGTATTTT. It is translated as CASSRGGDTDTQYF. Variable domain in full (rest from reference TRBV7-9 and TRBJ2-3): DTGVSQNPRHKITKRGQNVTFRCDPISEHNRLYWYRQTLGQGPEFLTYFQNEAQLEKSRLLSDRFSAERPKGSFSTLEIQRTEQGDSAMYLCASSRGGDTDTQYFGPGTRLTVL.

The CDR3 loop reads CATSDLSTSTDTQYF. DNA of the CDR3: TGTGCCACCAGTGATTTGAGTACTAGCACAGATACGCAGTATTTT. The chain is built from TRBV24-1 and TRBJ2-3; no clear D gene. The CDR3 covers 15 residues. Looked up from germline, CDR1 is KGHDR and CDR2 is SFDVKD. The V and J ends lost 0 bases and 0 bases respectively, with 6 bases between them.

This chain links TRBV11-2 with TRBJ2-1; D is perhaps TRBD1 (6 bases). CDR3 length: 15 amino acids. V lost 2 bases to trimming and J lost 5 bases, with 13 bases between them. CDR1 SGHAT and CDR2 FQNNGV come from the germline V gene. For the CDR3, the DNA is TGTGCCAGCAGCTTACCCTCAACAGGGAACAATGAGCAGTTCTTC. This encodes CASSLPSTGNNEQFF. Drawing the rest from reference TRBV11-2 and TRBJ2-1, the complete variable domain is EAGVAQSPRYKIIEKRQSVAFWCNPISGHATLYWYQQILGQGPKLLIQFQNNGVVDDSQLPKDRFSAERLKGVDSTLKIQPAKLEDSAVYLCASSLPSTGNNEQFFGPGTRLTVL.

The DNA for the CDR3 is TGCGCCAGCAGCGGAGCCCGGAGCTCCTACAATGAGCAGTTCTTC. It codes for CASSGARSSYNEQFF. The rearrangement joins TRBV10-2 to TRBJ2-1; D uncertain. Germline assignment: CDR1 WSHSY and CDR2 SAAADI. V lost 6 bases to trimming and J lost 0 bases, with 12 bases between them. The CDR3 is 15 amino acids.

The V call is TRBV12-3 or TRBV12-4, the J call TRBJ2-7; D is unresolved. The CDR3 sequence is 12 residues long. V shed 5 bases and J shed 4 bases, with 9 bases lying between them. DNA for the CDR3: TGTGCCAGCAGTGACTCATATTACGAGCAGTACTTC. Its protein product is CASSDSYYEQYF.

The chain uses TRBV5-4 and TRBJ2-2; 8 positions match TRBD1. The V segment lost 0 bases and the J segment 6 bases; nucleotides outside the gene matches: 4. The CDR3 has 15 residues. Germline V gene data show CDR1 as SGHNT and CDR2 as YYREEE (reference sequence). CDR3 sequence (DNA): TGTGCCAGCAGCTTGGTCAGGGGGCAATCCGGGGAGCTGTTTTTT. Its translation: CASSLVRGQSGELFF.